The source of this TCR beta chain is a study of cytomegalovirus exposure and HLA in healthy donors. Concerning this clone: Its specificity is not known.

Study-wide findings and caveats: Some V segments, including TRBV6-2 and TRBV6-3, were excluded as indistinguishable. In a later analysis, parvovirus B19, influenza, CMV and Epstein-Barr virus appeared linked to several top co-occurrence clusters. Per published reports, the classifier diagnosed cytomegalovirus status with high specificity and sensitivity. Reports state that TCR beta sequences accurately predicted most subjects' HLA-A and HLA-B alleles.

With 60 Vbeta and 13 Jbeta primers, the PCR was carried out. Some clones are missing from TCRdb's copy, which holds only in-frame ones; the method was immunoSEQ multiplex PCR. Of more than 140,000 clones in the sample, roughly 74% were seen once. Germline V gene lookup returns CDR1 SGHNT and CDR2 YYREEE (reference sequence). The CDR3 sequence is 15 residues long. V lost 2 bases to trimming and J lost 7 bases, with 18 bases between them. The sample consisted of PBMCs. This TCR was recovered from a man aged 35 to 55 in good health and CMV-seronegative. V gene TRBV5-4 combines with J gene TRBJ1-2; no reliable D call. CDR3 bases: TGTGCCAGCAGCTTAGACATTGCCCGTCCTATTGGCTACACCTTC. It yields the protein CASSLDIARPIGYTF.